The rows below give T cell receptor beta chains drawn from one sample of a study of blood T cell repertoires in COVID-19. Profiled with immunoSEQ multiplex PCR; TCRdb holds only in-frame clones, not every one. The table includes a few hundred thousand clones, 80% to 90% detected once. Sequenced sample: peripheral blood. The source of these receptors is a woman between 45 and 65 years old with COVID-19, enrolled during active disease. Both conserved end residues are part of each CDR3. D genes are given only for firm matches. For some rows the clone size is stated as once, few or many, or as a class when expanded; others skip it.

V gene	D gene	clone size	J gene	CDR3 protein	CDR3 DNA
TRBV19	TRBD1	-	TRBJ2-7	CASSEQGLSGQYF	TGTGCCAGTAGTGAACAGGGGCTCTCGGGGCAGTACTTC
TRBV2	TRBD2	-	TRBJ2-3	CASRLERENTDTQYF	TGTGCCAGCAGGCTAGAGCGGGAGAACACAGATACGCAGTATTTT
TRBV19	TRBD2	-	TRBJ2-7	CASRLSGGLLYEQYF	TGTGCCAGTAGATTGAGCGGGGGGCTGTTGTACGAGCAGTACTTC
TRBV9	-	-	TRBJ1-5	CASSGQELNQPQHF	TGTGCCAGCAGCGGACAGGAGCTCAATCAGCCCCAGCATTTT
TRBV2	-	-	TRBJ2-7	CASSWGGSQRTYEQYF	TGTGCCAGCAGTTGGGGTGGGTCACAGCGGACTTACGAGCAGTACTTC
TRBV2	-	-	TRBJ2-4	CASSDNSGKNIQYF	TGTGCCAGCAGTGATAATAGCGGAAAAAACATTCAGTACTTC
TRBV30	TRBD1	-	TRBJ2-7	CAGRGDSPFQYF	TGTGCCGGCCGTGGGGACAGTCCTTTTCAGTACTTC
TRBV5-4	TRBD1	-	TRBJ1-2	CASSSVRDRGWGYTF	TGTGCCAGCAGCTCCGTCCGGGACAGGGGTTGGGGCTACACCTTC
TRBV6-2/TRBV6-3	TRBD2	-	TRBJ2-4	CASSPRGRAAGVIQYF	TGTGCCAGCAGTCCCCGCGGGAGGGCCGCCGGGGTCATTCAGTACTTC
TRBV11-2	TRBD2	-	TRBJ2-1	CASSLDDRAGDVSYNEQFF	TGTGCCAGCAGCTTAGATGACAGAGCGGGAGACGTCTCCTACAATGAGCAGTTCTTC
TRBV18	-	few	TRBJ1-4	CASSPLAGTNEKLFF	TGTGCCAGCTCACCACTCGCGGGTACTAATGAAAAACTGTTTTTT
TRBV6-2/TRBV6-3	TRBD2	-	TRBJ2-2	CASSFLAGGLDTGELFF	TGTGCCAGCAGTTTCCTAGCGGGAGGTTTGGACACCGGGGAGCTGTTTTTT
TRBV19	-	-	TRBJ2-1	CASSPNPSLPYNEQFF	TGTGCCAGTAGTCCAAATCCAAGCCTGCCTTACAATGAGCAGTTCTTC
TRBV29-1	-	-	TRBJ1-4	CSVLVQWEKLFF	TGCAGCGTTCTGGTCCAGTGGGAAAAACTGTTTTTT
TRBV19	TRBD1	-	TRBJ1-1	CASGLDRGHFMNTEAFF	TGTGCCAGTGGGCTCGACAGGGGGCACTTCATGAACACTGAAGCTTTCTTT
TRBV6-5	-	few	TRBJ2-3	CASSYGRGQSTDTQYF	TGTGCCAGCAGTTACGGCAGGGGCCAAAGCACAGATACGCAGTATTTT
TRBV9	TRBD2	-	TRBJ2-1	CASSVPGLAGGEQFF	TGTGCCAGCAGCGTCCCGGGACTAGCGGGAGGTGAGCAGTTCTTC
TRBV4-2	-	-	TRBJ2-1	CASSQEPLSNEQFF	TGTGCCAGCAGCCAAGAGCCCCTGAGTAATGAGCAGTTCTTC
TRBV10-2	-	-	TRBJ2-1	CASSESLDRVNEQFF	TGCGCCAGCAGTGAGTCACTAGATAGAGTCAATGAGCAGTTCTTC
TRBV27	-	once	TRBJ2-7	CASSLRQMWDEQYF	TGTGCCAGCAGTTTACGACAAATGTGGGACGAGCAGTACTTC
TRBV4-1	-	-	TRBJ1-5	CASSQTSIQPQHF	TGCGCCAGCAGCCAAACGAGTATTCAGCCCCAGCATTTT
TRBV19	TRBD1	-	TRBJ2-7	CASSPGTDIYEQYF	TGTGCCAGTAGTCCCGGGACAGATATCTACGAGCAGTACTTC
TRBV7-6	TRBD2	-	TRBJ2-3	CASSPKGLALTDTQYF	TGTGCCAGCAGCCCAAAGGGACTAGCGTTGACAGATACGCAGTATTTT
TRBV5-1	-	-	TRBJ1-3	CASSPGAGHSGNTIYF	TGCGCCAGCAGCCCTGGGGCAGGGCACTCTGGAAACACCATATATTTT
TRBV6-5	TRBD2	once	TRBJ2-7	CASRRAGGDYEQYF	TGTGCCAGCAGACGGGCGGGAGGGGACTACGAGCAGTACTTC
TRBV5-4	-	-	TRBJ2-1	CASREVTSDYNEQFF	TGTGCCAGTAGAGAAGTGACTTCGGACTACAATGAGCAGTTCTTC
TRBV9	TRBD1	-	TRBJ2-7	CASSATYPDRGGYEQYF	TGTGCCAGCAGCGCTACATATCCCGACAGGGGTGGCTACGAGCAGTACTTC
TRBV7-9	TRBD1	-	TRBJ1-5	CASSSGQYNQPQHF	TGTGCCAGCAGCTCGGGACAGTACAATCAGCCCCAGCATTTT
TRBV15	-	-	TRBJ2-1	CATSRGGLGEQFF	TGTGCCACCAGCAGAGGCGGGCTCGGGGAGCAGTTCTTC
TRBV20-1	TRBD1	-	TRBJ1-3	CSASNRPGQSSGNTIYF	TGCAGTGCTAGTAATCGTCCGGGACAGAGCTCTGGAAACACCATATATTTT
TRBV2	-	-	TRBJ2-1	CASSERNNEQFF	TGTGCCAGCAGCGAGAGGAACAATGAGCAGTTCTTC